There are a few counts of the clone carrying this T cell receptor (beta chain). Its antigen is unidentified. The CDR3 runs to 15 residues. The trim removed 3 bases at V and 5 bases at J, leaving 10 bases unmatched. The sample comes from a study of CD8 T cells in ankylosing spondylitis. Study findings and constraints: Reactive arthritis synovial fluid and blood previously showed some of these motif variants. Reportedly, significant enrichment of disease-linked clones occurred in matched ankylosing spondylitis synovial fluid. Several highly homologous variants made up a TCR beta motif, and this motif appeared characteristic of ankylosing spondylitis blood. CD8+ disease-linked clones were present at relatively low frequencies in blood.

TCRdb re-analysed the 5' RACE reads in MiXCR, keeping a single row per CDR3 protein. The sample has about 420,000 distinct CDR3 sequences; about a fifth are singletons. The chain uses TRBV12-3 or TRBV12-4 and TRBJ2-7; 7 bases are shared with TRBD2. The sequence was collected from a male donor with ankylosing spondylitis. The material sequenced was blood, either unsorted or a sorted T cell fraction (not recorded which). This CDR3 is CASSFSSGASNEQYF. The CDR3, as DNA: TGTGCCAGCAGTTTCTCGAGCGGGGCCAGCAACGAGCAGTACTTC.